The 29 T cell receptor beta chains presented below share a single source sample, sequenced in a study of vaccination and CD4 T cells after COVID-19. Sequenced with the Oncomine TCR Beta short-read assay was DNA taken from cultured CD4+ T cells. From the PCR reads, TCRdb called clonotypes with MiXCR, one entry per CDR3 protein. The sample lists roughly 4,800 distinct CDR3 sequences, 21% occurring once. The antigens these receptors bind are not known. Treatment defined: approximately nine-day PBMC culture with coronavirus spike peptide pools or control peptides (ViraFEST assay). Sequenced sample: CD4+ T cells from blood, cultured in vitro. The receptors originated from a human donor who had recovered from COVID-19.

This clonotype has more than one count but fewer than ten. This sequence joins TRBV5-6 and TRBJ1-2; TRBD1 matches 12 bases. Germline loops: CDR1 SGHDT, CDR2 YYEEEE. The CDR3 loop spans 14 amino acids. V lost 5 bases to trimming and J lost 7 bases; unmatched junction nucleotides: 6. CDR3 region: CASRPGQGALGYTF. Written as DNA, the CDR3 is TGTGCCAGCAGGCCGGGACAGGGGGCGCTTGGCTACACCTTC.

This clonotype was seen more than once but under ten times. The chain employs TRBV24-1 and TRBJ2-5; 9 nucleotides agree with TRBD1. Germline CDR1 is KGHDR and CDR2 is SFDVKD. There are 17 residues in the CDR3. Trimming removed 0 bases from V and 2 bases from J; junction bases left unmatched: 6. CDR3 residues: CATSDLPPGTGQETQYF. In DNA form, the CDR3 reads TGTGCCACCAGTGATTTGCCCCCCGGGACAGGGCAAGAGACCCAGTACTTC.

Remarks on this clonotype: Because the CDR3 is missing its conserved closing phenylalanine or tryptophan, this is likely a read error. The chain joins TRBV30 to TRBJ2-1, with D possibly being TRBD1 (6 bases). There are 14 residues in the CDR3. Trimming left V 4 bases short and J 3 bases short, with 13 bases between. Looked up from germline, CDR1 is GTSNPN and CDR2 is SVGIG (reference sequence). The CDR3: CAWNTGTRYNEQFL. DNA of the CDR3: TGTGCCTGGAACACCGGGACACGCTACAATGAGCAGTTCCTC.

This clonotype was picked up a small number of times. The chain's CDR3 is CASRPQGRGTDTQYF. Written as DNA, the CDR3 is TGTGCCAGCAGGCCGCAGGGTAGGGGCACAGATACGCAGTATTTT. This sequence joins TRBV11-1 and TRBJ2-3; a possible D gene is TRBD1 (5 bases). The germline V and J ends were trimmed by 6 bases and 1 base, with 14 bases remaining between them. This CDR3 has 15 residues. Germline V gene lookup returns CDR1 SGHAT and CDR2 FQDESV (reference sequence).

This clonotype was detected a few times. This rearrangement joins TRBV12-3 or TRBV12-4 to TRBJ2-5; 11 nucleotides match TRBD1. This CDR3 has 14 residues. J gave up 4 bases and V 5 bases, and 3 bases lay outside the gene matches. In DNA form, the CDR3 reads TGTGCCAGCAGTCGGACAGGGGGCCGAGAGACCCAGTACTTC. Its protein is CASSRTGGRETQYF.

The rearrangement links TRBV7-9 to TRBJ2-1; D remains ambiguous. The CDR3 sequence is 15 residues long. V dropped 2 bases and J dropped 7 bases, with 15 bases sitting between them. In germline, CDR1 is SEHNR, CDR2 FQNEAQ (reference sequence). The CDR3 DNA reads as TGTGCCAGCAGCTTAAAGGGCCCCCTTGAGAATGAGCAGTTCTTC. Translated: CASSLKGPLENEQFF.

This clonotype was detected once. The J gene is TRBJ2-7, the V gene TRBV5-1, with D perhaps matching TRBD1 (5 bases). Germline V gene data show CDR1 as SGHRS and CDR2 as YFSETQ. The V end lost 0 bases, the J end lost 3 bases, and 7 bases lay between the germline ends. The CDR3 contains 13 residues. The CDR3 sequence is CASSLEGNYEQYF. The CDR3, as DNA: TGCGCCAGCAGCTTGGAGGGGAACTACGAGCAGTACTTC.

DNA of the CDR3: TGCAGTGCTAGGAGCGGGGCGAGGGCAGATACGCAGTATTTT. It is translated as CSARSGARADTQYF. The chain joins TRBV20-1 to TRBJ2-3, with 7 bases fitting TRBD2. The CDR3 is 14 amino acids. CDR1 DFQATT and CDR2 SNEGSKA come from the germline V gene (reference sequence). With V trimmed by 3 bases and J by 4 bases, 7 bases remained unmatched.

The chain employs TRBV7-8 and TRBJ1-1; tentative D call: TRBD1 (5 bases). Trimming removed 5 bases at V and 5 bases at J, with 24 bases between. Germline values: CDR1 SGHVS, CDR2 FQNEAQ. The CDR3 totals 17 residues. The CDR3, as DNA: TGTGCCAGCAGCCCAAGTGGGGGAATGGGGGTGAGAACTGAAGCTTTCTTT. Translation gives CASSPSGGMGVRTEAFF.

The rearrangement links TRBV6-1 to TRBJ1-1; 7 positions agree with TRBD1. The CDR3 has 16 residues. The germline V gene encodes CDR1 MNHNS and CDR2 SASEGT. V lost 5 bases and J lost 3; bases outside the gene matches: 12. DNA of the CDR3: TGTGCCAGCAGTACAGATTACAGGGGTAGGGACACTGAAGCTTTCTTT. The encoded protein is CASSTDYRGRDTEAFF.

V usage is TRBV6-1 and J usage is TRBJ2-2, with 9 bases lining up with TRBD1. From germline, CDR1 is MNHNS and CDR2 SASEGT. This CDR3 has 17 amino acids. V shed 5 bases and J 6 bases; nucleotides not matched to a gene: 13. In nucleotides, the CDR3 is TGTGCCAGCAGTCGCGGGACAGGGACTCCCACCGCCGGGGAGCTGTTTTTT. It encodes CASSRGTGTPTAGELFF.

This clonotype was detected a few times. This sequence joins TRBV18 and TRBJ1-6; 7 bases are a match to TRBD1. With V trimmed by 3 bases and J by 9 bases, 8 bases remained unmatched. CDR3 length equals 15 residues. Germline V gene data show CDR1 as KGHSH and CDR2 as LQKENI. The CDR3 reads CASSPQTGRVSPLHF. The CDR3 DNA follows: TGTGCCAGCTCACCCCAGACAGGGAGGGTTTCACCCCTCCACTTT.

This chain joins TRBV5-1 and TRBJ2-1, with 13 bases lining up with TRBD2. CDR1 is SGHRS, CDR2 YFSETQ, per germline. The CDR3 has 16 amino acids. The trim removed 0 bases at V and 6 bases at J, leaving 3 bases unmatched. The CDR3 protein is CASSLATSGRGNEQFF. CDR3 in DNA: TGCGCCAGCAGCTTGGCTACTAGCGGGAGGGGCAATGAGCAGTTCTTC.

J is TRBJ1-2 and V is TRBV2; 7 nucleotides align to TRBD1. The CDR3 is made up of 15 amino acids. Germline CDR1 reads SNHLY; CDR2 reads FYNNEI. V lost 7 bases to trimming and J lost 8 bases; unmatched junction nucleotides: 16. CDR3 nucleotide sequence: TGTGCCAGCACTTCGGGACAGAGCCCATTGGGCGGCTACACCTTC. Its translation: CASTSGQSPLGGYTF.

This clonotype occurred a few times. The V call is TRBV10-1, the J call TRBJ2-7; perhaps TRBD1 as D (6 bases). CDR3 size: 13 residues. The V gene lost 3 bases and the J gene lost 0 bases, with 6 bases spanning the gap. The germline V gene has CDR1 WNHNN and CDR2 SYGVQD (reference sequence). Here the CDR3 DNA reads TGCGCCAGCAGTGAAGGGGGCTCCTACGAGCAGTACTTC. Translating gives CASSEGGSYEQYF.

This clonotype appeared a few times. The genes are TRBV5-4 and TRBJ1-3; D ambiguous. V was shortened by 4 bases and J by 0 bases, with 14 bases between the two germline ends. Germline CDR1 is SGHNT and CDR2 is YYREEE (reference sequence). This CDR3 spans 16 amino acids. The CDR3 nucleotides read TGTGCCAGCAGCCCGGAGGTGATGCGCTCTGGAAACACCATATATTTT. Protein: CASSPEVMRSGNTIYF. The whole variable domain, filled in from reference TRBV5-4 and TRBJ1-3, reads ETGVTQSPTHLIKTRGQQVTLRCSSQSGHNTVSWYQQALGQGPQFIFQYYREEENGRGNFPPRFSGLQFPNYSSELNVNALELDDSALYLCASSPEVMRSGNTIYFGEGSWLTVV.

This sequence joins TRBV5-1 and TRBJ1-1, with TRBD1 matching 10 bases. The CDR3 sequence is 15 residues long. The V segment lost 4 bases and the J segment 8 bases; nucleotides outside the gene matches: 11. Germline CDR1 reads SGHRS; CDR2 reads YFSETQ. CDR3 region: CASSPRPGTGAEAFF. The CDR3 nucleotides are TGCGCCAGCAGCCCTCGTCCCGGGACAGGGGCGGAAGCTTTCTTT.

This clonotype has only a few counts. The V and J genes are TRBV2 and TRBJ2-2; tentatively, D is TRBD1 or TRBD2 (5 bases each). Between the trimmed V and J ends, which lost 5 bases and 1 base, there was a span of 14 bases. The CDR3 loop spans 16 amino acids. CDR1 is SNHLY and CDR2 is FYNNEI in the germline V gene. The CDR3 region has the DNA TGTGCCAGCAGTATACAGGAGGCTAAGAACACCGGGGAGCTGTTTTTT. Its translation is CASSIQEAKNTGELFF.

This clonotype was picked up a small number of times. CDR3 nucleotides: TGTGCCAGCAGCACCGGGACTAGCGGGGGTACCGGGGAGCTGTTTTTT. Encoded protein: CASSTGTSGGTGELFF. This chain links TRBV11-2 with TRBJ2-2; 14 bases map to TRBD2. CDR3 length: 16 residues. Germline V gene lookup returns CDR1 SGHAT and CDR2 FQNNGV. The V gene end was trimmed by 5 bases and the J gene end by 5 bases; junction bases not matched to a gene: 4.

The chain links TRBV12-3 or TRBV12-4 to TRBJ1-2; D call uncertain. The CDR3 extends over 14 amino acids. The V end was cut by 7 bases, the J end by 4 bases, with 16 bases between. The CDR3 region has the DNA TGTGCCAGCACCTTACGTCCAGGAAGCTATGGCTACACCTTC. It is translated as CASTLRPGSYGYTF.

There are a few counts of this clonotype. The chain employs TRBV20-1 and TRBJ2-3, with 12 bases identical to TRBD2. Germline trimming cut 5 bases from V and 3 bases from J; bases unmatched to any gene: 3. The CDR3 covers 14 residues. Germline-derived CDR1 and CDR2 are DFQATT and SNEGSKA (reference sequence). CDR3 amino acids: CSALAGGVTDTQYF. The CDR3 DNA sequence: TGCAGTGCTCTAGCGGGGGGGGTAACAGATACGCAGTATTTT.

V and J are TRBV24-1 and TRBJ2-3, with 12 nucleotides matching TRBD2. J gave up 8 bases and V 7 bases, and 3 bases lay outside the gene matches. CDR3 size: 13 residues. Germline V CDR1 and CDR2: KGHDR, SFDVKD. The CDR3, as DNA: TGTGCCACCAGCCTAGCGGGGGGGACTACGCAGTATTTT. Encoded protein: CATSLAGGTTQYF.

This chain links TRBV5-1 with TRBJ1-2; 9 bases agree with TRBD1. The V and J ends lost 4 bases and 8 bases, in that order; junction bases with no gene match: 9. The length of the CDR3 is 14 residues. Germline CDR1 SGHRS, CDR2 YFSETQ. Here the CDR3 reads CASSLRTGAGGYTF. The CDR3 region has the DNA TGCGCCAGCAGCCTTCGGACAGGGGCGGGAGGCTACACCTTC. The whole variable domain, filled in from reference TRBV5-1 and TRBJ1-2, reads KAGVTQTPRYLIKTRGQQVTLSCSPISGHRSVSWYQQTPGQGLQFLFEYFSETQRNKGNFPGRFSGRQFSNSRSEMNVSTLELGDSALYLCASSLRTGAGGYTFGSGTRLTVV.

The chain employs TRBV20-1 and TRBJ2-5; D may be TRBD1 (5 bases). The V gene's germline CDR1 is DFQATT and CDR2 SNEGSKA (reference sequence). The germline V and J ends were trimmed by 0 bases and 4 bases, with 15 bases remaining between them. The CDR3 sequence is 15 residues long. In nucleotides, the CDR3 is TGCAGTGCTAGAGATCGCGGCAGGGCGACAGAGACCCAGTACTTC. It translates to CSARDRGRATETQYF.

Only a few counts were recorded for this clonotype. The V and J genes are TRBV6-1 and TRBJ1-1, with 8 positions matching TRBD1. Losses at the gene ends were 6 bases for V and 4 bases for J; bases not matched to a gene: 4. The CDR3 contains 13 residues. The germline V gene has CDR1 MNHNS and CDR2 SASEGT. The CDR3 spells CASRSTGGTEAFF. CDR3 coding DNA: TGTGCCAGCAGGTCTACAGGGGGCACTGAAGCTTTCTTT.

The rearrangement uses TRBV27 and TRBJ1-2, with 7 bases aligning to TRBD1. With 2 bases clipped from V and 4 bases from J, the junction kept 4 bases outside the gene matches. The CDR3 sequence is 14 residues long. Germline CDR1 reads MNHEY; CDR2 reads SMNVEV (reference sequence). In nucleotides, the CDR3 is TGTGCCAGCAGTTTAAAGGGGGCAAGCTATGGCTACACCTTC. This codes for CASSLKGASYGYTF.

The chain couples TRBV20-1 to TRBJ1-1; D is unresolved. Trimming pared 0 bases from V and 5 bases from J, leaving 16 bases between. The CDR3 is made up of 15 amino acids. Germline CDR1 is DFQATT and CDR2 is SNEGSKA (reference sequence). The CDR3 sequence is CSAREEGILGTEAFF. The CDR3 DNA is TGCAGTGCTAGAGAAGAGGGAATCTTGGGGACTGAAGCTTTCTTT.

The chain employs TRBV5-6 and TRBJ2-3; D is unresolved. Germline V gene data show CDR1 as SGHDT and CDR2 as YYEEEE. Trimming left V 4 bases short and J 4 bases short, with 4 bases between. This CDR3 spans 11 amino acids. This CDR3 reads CASSGADTQYF. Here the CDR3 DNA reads TGTGCCAGCAGCGGAGCAGATACGCAGTATTTT. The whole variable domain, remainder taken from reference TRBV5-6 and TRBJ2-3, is DAGVTQSPTHLIKTRGQQVTLRCSPKSGHDTVSWYQQALGQGPQFIFQYYEEEERQRGNFPDRFSGHQFPNYSSELNVNALLLGDSALYLCASSGADTQYFGPGTRLTVL.

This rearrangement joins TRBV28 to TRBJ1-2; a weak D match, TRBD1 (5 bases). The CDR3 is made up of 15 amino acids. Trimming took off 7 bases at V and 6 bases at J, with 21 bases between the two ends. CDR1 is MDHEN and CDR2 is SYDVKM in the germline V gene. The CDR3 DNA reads TGTGCCAGCACCTCGAACCGACAGATCTTCCATGGCTACACCTTC. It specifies CASTSNRQIFHGYTF.